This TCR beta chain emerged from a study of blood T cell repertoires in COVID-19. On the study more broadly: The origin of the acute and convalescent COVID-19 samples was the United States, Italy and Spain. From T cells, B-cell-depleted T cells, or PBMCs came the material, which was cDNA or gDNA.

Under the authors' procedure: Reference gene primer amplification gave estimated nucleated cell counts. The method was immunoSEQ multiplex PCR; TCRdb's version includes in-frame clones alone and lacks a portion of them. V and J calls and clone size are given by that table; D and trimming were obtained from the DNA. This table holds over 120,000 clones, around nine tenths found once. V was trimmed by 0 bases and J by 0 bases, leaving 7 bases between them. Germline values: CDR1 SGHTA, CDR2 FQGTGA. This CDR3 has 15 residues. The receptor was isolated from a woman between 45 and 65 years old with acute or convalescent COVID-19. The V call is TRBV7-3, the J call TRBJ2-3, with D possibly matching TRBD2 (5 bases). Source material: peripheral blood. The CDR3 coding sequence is TGTGCCAGCAGCTTAACTGGACTCAGCACAGATACGCAGTATTTT. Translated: CASSLTGLSTDTQYF.